The rows below give T cell receptor beta chains drawn from one sample of a study of cytomegalovirus exposure and HLA in healthy donors. Data came from immunoSEQ multiplex PCR; TCRdb stores just in-frame clones and leaves some out. The sample holds 150,000 to 170,000 clones; 80% are singletons and the top ten take around 6%. Source material: PBMCs. These receptors were taken from a woman aged 40-49 years in good health and CMV-seropositive. Each CDR3 is given without its conserved first and last residue. Fields, in order: CDR3 protein, V gene, J gene.

ASSAYADTQY	TRBV28	TRBJ2-3
ASSPLAGGLPYEQY	TRBV10-1	TRBJ2-7
ASSSQGAYEQY	TRBV5-5	TRBJ2-7
ASSIAGNQETQY	TRBV5-1	TRBJ2-5
ASSPPGKNTEAF	TRBV2	TRBJ1-1
ASSSPLAGVHEQF	TRBV5-1	TRBJ2-1
ASSQDRLNYGYT	TRBV5-6	TRBJ1-2
ASSFGTLGNTIY	TRBV5-6	TRBJ1-3
ASSLGVGGRVPREQY	TRBV5-6	TRBJ2-7
ASERSTDTQY	TRBV2	TRBJ2-3
ASSRNQGYIETQY	TRBV6-1	TRBJ2-5
ASSSSTSGGTDTQY	TRBV7-9	TRBJ2-3
ASSNGDEQY	TRBV19	TRBJ2-7
ASSYMGTGAKNIQY	TRBV6-5	TRBJ2-4
ASSSNRGMNTEAF	TRBV7-3	TRBJ1-1
ASSVGQGTQPQH	TRBV9	TRBJ1-5
ASSSGTSGTGELF	TRBV5-4	TRBJ2-2
ASSEVGLPYEQY	TRBV6-1	TRBJ2-7
ASRRDRGTYEQY	TRBV2	TRBJ2-7
AWRGGALAKNIQY	TRBV30	TRBJ2-4
ASSMVGGRNEQY	TRBV19	TRBJ2-7
ASSPPSVSEKLF	TRBV18	TRBJ1-4
ASSPEPISSYNEQF	TRBV18	TRBJ2-1
ASRPAGADTQY	TRBV9	TRBJ2-3
ASSPSLDSTYEQY	TRBV7-2	TRBJ2-7
ASKGNYEQF	TRBV6-1	TRBJ2-1
ASSSEREALTDTQY	TRBV5-6	TRBJ2-3
ASTRDRGRTHYGYT	TRBV23-1	TRBJ1-2
AWAVLLSRSEQY	TRBV30	TRBJ2-7
ASSSGGKGEYEQY	TRBV27	TRBJ2-7
ASSPHWGAGPLDQETQY	TRBV28	TRBJ2-5
ASTPTGLGQPQH	TRBV19	TRBJ1-5
ASSFELHHEQY	TRBV5-6	TRBJ2-7
ASSLDAIQDTQY	TRBV5-1	TRBJ2-3
ASSRAGTYEQY	TRBV9	TRBJ2-7
ASSEGMGLNLETQY	TRBV9	TRBJ2-5
ASQAGVNQPQH	TRBV2	TRBJ1-5
ASSLETTLSYNEQF	TRBV5-1	TRBJ2-1
ASGPRGEGGYT	TRBV5-8	TRBJ1-2
ASSLEVWTSGRGEQF	TRBV5-1	TRBJ2-1
ASSGTSGTLVGNEQF	TRBV18	TRBJ2-1
ASSAREGAIYNEQF	TRBV2	TRBJ2-1